This T cell receptor (beta chain) was captured by sequencing in a study of blood T cell dynamics during melanoma immunotherapy. Study-wide context: Standard first-line treatment here was pembrolizumab or nivolumab plus ipilimumab in metastatic melanoma.

This clone was picked up a small number of times. Its antigen is currently unknown. This same CDR3 is encoded by further DNA sequences in the sample. The CDR3 sequence is 12 residues long. Germline CDR1 is SGHRS and CDR2 is YFSETQ. Trimming pared 5 bases from V and 6 bases from J, leaving 11 bases between. A fixed DNA input of around 0.35 ug was used per bulk PBMC sample. Measured with immunoSEQ multiplex PCR; TCRdb has only the in-frame clones, and not every one. The sample includes 9,000 to 10,000 clones, 65% to 90% of them seen just once. Regarding time point: pre-treatment baseline. Study-level findings and limits: Whether repertoire-driving clones were melanoma-specific could not be determined.

V is TRBV5-1 and J is TRBJ1-1; D call uncertain. The material sequenced was blood, taken from a patient treated with checkpoint blockade. This TCR derives from a human donor with melanoma. CDR3 sequence reads: CASSFPGAEAFF. CDR3 DNA sequence: TGCGCCAGCAGTTTTCCCGGTGCTGAAGCTTTCTTT. Looking up the rest from reference TRBV5-1 and TRBJ1-1 gives the full variable domain: KAGVTQTPRYLIKTRGQQVTLSCSPISGHRSVSWYQQTPGQGLQFLFEYFSETQRNKGNFPGRFSGRQFSNSRSEMNVSTLELGDSALYLCASSFPGAEAFFGQGTRLTVV.